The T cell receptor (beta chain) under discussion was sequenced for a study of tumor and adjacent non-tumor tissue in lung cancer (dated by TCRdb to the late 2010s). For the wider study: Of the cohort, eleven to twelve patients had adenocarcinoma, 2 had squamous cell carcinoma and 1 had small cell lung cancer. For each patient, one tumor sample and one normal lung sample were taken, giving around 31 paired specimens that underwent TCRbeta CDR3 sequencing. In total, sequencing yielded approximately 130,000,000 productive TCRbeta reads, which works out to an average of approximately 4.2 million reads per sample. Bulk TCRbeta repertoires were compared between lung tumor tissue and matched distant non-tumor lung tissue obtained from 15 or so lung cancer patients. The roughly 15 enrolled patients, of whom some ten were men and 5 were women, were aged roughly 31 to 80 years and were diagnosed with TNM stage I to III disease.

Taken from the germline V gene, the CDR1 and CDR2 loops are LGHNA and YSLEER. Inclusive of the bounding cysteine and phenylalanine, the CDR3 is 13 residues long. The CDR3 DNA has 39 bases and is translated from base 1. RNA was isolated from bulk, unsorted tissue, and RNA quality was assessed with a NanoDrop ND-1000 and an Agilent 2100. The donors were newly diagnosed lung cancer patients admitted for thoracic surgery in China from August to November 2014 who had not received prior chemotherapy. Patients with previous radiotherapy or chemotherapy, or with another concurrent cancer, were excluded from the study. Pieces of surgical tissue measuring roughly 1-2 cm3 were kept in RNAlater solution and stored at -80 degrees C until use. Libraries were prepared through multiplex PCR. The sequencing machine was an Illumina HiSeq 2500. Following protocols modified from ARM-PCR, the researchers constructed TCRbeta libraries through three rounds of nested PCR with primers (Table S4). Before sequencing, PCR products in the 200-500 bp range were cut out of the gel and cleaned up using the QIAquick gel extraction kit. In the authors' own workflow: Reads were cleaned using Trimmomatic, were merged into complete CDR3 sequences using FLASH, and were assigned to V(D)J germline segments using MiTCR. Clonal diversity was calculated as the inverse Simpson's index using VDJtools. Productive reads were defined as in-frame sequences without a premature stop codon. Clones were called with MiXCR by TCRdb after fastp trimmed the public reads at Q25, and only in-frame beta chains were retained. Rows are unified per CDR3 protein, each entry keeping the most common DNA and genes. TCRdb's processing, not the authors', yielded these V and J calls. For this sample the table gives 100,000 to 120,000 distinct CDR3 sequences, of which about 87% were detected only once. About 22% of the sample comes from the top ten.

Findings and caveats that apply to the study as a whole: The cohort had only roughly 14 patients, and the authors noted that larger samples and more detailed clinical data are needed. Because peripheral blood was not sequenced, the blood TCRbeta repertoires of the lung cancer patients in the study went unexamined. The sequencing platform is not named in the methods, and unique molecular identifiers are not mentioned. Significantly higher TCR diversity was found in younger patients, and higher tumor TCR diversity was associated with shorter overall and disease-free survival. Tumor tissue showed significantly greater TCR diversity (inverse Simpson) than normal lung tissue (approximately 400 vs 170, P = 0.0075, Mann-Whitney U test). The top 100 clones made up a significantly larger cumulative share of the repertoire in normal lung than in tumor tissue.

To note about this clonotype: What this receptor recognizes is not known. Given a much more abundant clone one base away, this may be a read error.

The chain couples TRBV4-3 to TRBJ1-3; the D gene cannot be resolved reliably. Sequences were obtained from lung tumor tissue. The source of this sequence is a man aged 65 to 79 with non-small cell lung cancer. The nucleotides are TGCGCCTGCAGCTTAAAAACTGGAAACACCCTATATTTT. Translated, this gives CACSLKTGNTLYF.